This T cell receptor beta chain was documented in a study of T cells in Graves' hyperthyroidism and ophthalmopathy. Findings and caveats of the study: Ophthalmopathy prediction by the model preceded onset by a median roughly 6.3 months. Most thyroid clonotypes with frequency above 0.001 were detected in blood.

This clonotype was found many times. The antigen remains unidentified. Newly diagnosed hyperthyroidism patients aged 18 to 65 years had disease lasting under 2 months. The PBMCs were sourced from fresh peripheral blood (about 10 ml). RNA transcripts gave rise to amplified TCR beta CDR3 regions. First-round RT-PCR with HTBI primers amplified the TCR CDR3 region. Using its own MiXCR run on the multiplex PCR reads, TCRdb lists one record per CDR3 protein. Of about 290,000 distinct CDR3 sequences listed, around 15% are singletons. Sequencing was carried out using blood. This clonotype originated in a woman aged 40 to 50 with Graves' hyperthyroidism.

The CDR3: CASSSDSKNIQYF. Written as DNA, the CDR3 is TGTGCCAGCAGTTCGGACAGCAAAAACATTCAGTACTTC. This chain uses TRBV12-3 or TRBV12-4 with TRBJ2-4, with D possibly being TRBD1 (6 bases). V was trimmed by 4 bases and J by 3 bases, leaving 7 bases between them. This CDR3 contains 13 residues.